These 26 T cell receptor beta chains share one sample of origin, sequenced in a study of T cell responses to AZD1222 COVID-19 vaccine. Libraries were prepared by immunoSEQ multiplex PCR; TCRdb keeps only in-frame clonotypes and omits some of them. The sample carries more than 95,000 clones, 80% to 90% recorded once. Specimen: peripheral blood, collected on day 0 of MenACWY control vaccination. The origin of the receptors is an adult in good health.

The chain employs TRBV18 and TRBJ1-5; a possible D gene is TRBD1 (5 bases). Trimming removed 4 bases from V and 1 base from J, with 11 bases in between. The CDR3 is made up of 15 amino acids. From germline, CDR1 is KGHSH and CDR2 LQKENI. The CDR3 DNA follows: TGTGCCAGCTCACGAAAGGAGGGGAGCAATCAGCCCCAGCATTTT. It codes for CASSRKEGSNQPQHF.

This chain links TRBV27 with TRBJ2-2; D is unclear. The CDR3 contains 11 residues. Germline V gene sequence: CDR1 MNHEY, CDR2 SMNVEV (reference sequence). The germline V and J ends were trimmed by 5 bases and 6 bases, with 4 bases remaining between them. The CDR3 here is CASSRAGELFF. CDR3 coding DNA: TGTGCCAGCAGTCGAGCCGGGGAGCTGTTTTTT.

About this clone: The junction departs from the called germline gene at one end, perhaps through a read error. This chain joins TRBV7-8 and TRBJ2-7; 14 bases fit TRBD2. This CDR3 has 14 amino acids. Germline lookup yields CDR1 SGHVS and CDR2 FQNEAQ. The CDR3 sequence is CASSPGPGLAGERF. The CDR3 DNA sequence: TGTGCCAGCAGCCCCGGGCCGGGACTAGCGGGAGAACGGTTC.

The rearrangement links TRBV7-6 to TRBJ1-3; TRBD1 is a possible D gene (6 bases). The CDR3 extends over 16 amino acids. Trimming took 4 bases from V and 3 from J, leaving 16 bases between them. Germline V gene data show CDR1 as SGHVS and CDR2 as FNYEAQ. The CDR3 region has the DNA TGTGCCAGCAGCTCAAAACAGGGCATCGGTGGAAACACCATATATTTT. Protein sequence: CASSSKQGIGGNTIYF. Drawing the rest from reference TRBV7-6 and TRBJ1-3, the complete variable domain is GAGVSQSPRYKVTKRGQDVALRCDPISGHVSLYWYRQALGQGPEFLTYFNYEAQQDKSGLPNDRFSAERPEGSISTLTIQRTEQRDSAMYRCASSSKQGIGGNTIYFGEGSWLTVV.

This rearrangement joins TRBV10-3 to TRBJ1-1; 10 nucleotides match TRBD1. The CDR3 has 16 amino acids. V dropped 4 bases and J dropped 4; count of bases not matched to a gene: 9. Germline CDR1 is ENHRY and CDR2 is SYGVKD. CDR3 nucleotide sequence: TGTGCCATCAGTGCTAACCCGACAGGGGGCGGCACTGAAGCTTTCTTT. It yields the protein CAISANPTGGGTEAFF.

The chain carries TRBV4-1 and TRBJ1-4; D might be TRBD1 (5 bases). The CDR3 consists of 14 residues. Looked up from germline, CDR1 is MGHRA and CDR2 is YSYEKL. V lost 4 bases and J 4 bases, leaving 10 bases between the germline ends. The DNA for the CDR3 is TGCGCCAGCAGCCCCGAGGGGATTAATGAAAAACTGTTTTTT. Encoded protein: CASSPEGINEKLFF.

The genes are TRBV9 and TRBJ2-7, with 8 bases lining up with TRBD2. The CDR3 runs 15 residues. Looked up from germline, CDR1 is SGDLS and CDR2 is YYNGEE. J was trimmed by 0 bases and V by 0 bases; bases with no gene match: 2. The CDR3, as DNA: TGTGCCAGCAGCGTAGGTGGGACTAGCTCCTACGAGCAGTACTTC. It translates to CASSVGGTSSYEQYF.

The chain uses TRBV10-1 and TRBJ2-1; D perhaps matches TRBD1 (6 bases). This CDR3 region has 14 residues. V was cut by 6 bases and J by 4 bases, with 13 bases left in between. Germline V gene data show CDR1 as WNHNN and CDR2 as SYGVQD (reference sequence). The CDR3 is CASSLKTGYNEQFF. The CDR3 DNA follows: TGCGCCAGCAGCCTGAAGACAGGATACAATGAGCAGTTCTTC.

The rearrangement links TRBV11-2 to TRBJ1-1; D unresolved. The CDR3 totals 14 residues. Germline lookup yields CDR1 SGHAT and CDR2 FQNNGV. Between the trimmed V and J ends, which lost 6 bases and 7 bases, there was a span of 18 bases. The CDR3 region has the DNA TGTGCCAGCAGTCATCTGGCAGGAGTAAATGAAGCTTTCTTT. It is translated as CASSHLAGVNEAFF.

V gene TRBV6-5 combines with J gene TRBJ2-3; 10 bases are a match to TRBD2. There are 15 residues in the CDR3. J gave up 2 bases and V 6 bases, and 5 bases lay outside the gene matches. The germline CDR1 and CDR2 sequences are MNHEY and SVGAGI. This chain's CDR3 is CASRKSGRATDTQYF. The CDR3 nucleotides are TGTGCCAGCAGGAAAAGCGGGAGGGCCACAGATACGCAGTATTTT.

The genes are TRBV18 and TRBJ2-1; TRBD2 is a possible D gene (6 bases). CDR1 is KGHSH, CDR2 LQKENI, per germline. This CDR3 has 13 residues. The germline V and J ends were trimmed by 6 bases and 5 bases, with 11 bases remaining between them. CDR3: CASSPPGDNEQFF. CDR3 DNA: TGTGCCAGCTCCCCCCCGGGAGACAATGAGCAGTTCTTC.

The V call is TRBV7-9, the J call TRBJ1-2; possible D gene TRBD1, 6 bases. The CDR3 has 15 residues. Trimming took off 5 bases at V and 8 bases at J, with 21 bases between the two ends. Germline lookup yields CDR1 SEHNR and CDR2 FQNEAQ (reference sequence). The CDR3 sequence is CASSIFDRQERGYTF. Written as DNA, the CDR3 is TGTGCCAGCAGCATATTTGACAGGCAGGAGCGGGGCTACACCTTC.

Note on this clone: The junction departs from the called germline gene at one end, perhaps through a read error. V and J are TRBV7-2 and TRBJ1-1; the match to TRBD1 covers 8 bases. Germline V CDR1 and CDR2: SGHTA, FQGNSA. This CDR3 is 14 amino acids long. The CDR3 sequence is CASSLARGRTEAFF. The CDR3 DNA reads as TGTGCCAGCAGCCTAGCCAGGGGGCGGACTGAAGCTTTCTTT.

This chain connects TRBV7-2 to TRBJ2-1; 11 positions agree with TRBD1. J was trimmed by 9 bases and V by 5 bases; bases with no gene match: 9. Germline V gives CDR1 SGHTA, CDR2 FQGNSA. The CDR3 has 15 residues. The CDR3 region has the DNA TGTGCCAGCAGCGGAGGGACAGGGGGGCAGACTGAGCAGTTCTTC. Encoded protein: CASSGGTGGQTEQFF.

The CDR3 region is CASSLAGVNTIYF. The CDR3 nucleotides are TGTGCCAGCAGCTTGGCGGGGGTAAACACCATATATTTT. The chain recombines TRBV5-6 with TRBJ1-3, with D possibly being TRBD1 (5 bases). Germline-derived CDR1 and CDR2 are SGHDT and YYEEEE. CDR3 length equals 13 residues. Between the trimmed V and J ends, which lost 0 bases and 6 bases, there was a span of 7 bases.

The V and J genes are TRBV5-1 and TRBJ2-7; TRBD1 might be the D (6 bases). With 2 bases removed from V and 5 bases from J, the gap between germline ends came to 14 bases. CDR3 length: 14 residues. Germline CDR1 and CDR2: SGHRS and YFSETQ. This chain's CDR3 is CASSFGQLGDEQYF. CDR3 nucleotide sequence: TGCGCCAGCAGCTTCGGACAGCTTGGGGACGAGCAGTACTTC.

The J gene is TRBJ1-2, the V gene TRBV6-5; no firm D call. V dropped 6 bases and J dropped 1 base, with 12 bases sitting between them. This CDR3 has 14 residues. Germline V CDR1 and CDR2: MNHEY, SVGAGI. The CDR3 loop reads CASRPAGSNYGYTF. CDR3 DNA sequence: TGTGCCAGCAGACCAGCCGGAAGTAACTATGGCTACACCTTC.

CDR3 in amino acids: CASSAGQGALEQYF. In nucleotides, the CDR3 is TGTGCCAGCAGCGCCGGACAGGGGGCCCTGGAGCAGTACTTC. The chain carries TRBV11-2 and TRBJ2-7, with TRBD1 matching over 11 bases. The V gene's germline CDR1 is SGHAT and CDR2 FQNNGV. V gave up 5 bases and J gave up 7 bases; unmatched junction bases: 7. The CDR3 is made up of 14 amino acids.

This chain connects TRBV9 to TRBJ1-1; D ambiguous. The germline CDR1 and CDR2 sequences are SGDLS and YYNGEE. Trimming pared 0 bases from V and 1 base from J, leaving 4 bases between. The CDR3 runs to 13 residues. CDR3 DNA sequence: TGTGCCAGCAGCGTAGAGGAGAACACTGAAGCTTTCTTT. Translation: CASSVEENTEAFF.

The chain carries TRBV7-2 and TRBJ1-4; D unclear. The CDR3 extends over 14 amino acids. Trimming stripped 6 bases from V and 0 bases from J, with 8 bases between. Germline values: CDR1 SGHTA, CDR2 FQGNSA. Here the CDR3 reads CASRQSATNEKLFF. DNA for the CDR3: TGTGCCAGCAGGCAGAGTGCAACTAATGAAAAACTGTTTTTT.

This clone has just one count. The J gene is TRBJ1-6, the V gene TRBV9, with D hard to call. The CDR3 loop spans 15 amino acids. Deletions cut 7 bases from V and 6 bases from J, with 17 bases between. CDR1 and CDR2 (germline): SGDLS, YYNGEE. The CDR3 protein is CASGGEAYGNSPLHF. As DNA, the CDR3 is TGTGCCAGCGGCGGGGAGGCTTATGGTAATTCACCCCTCCACTTT.

This clone was counted a few times. The chain recombines TRBV7-2 with TRBJ2-2; no clear D. The V gene lost 3 bases and the J gene lost 6 bases, with 11 bases spanning the gap. The length of the CDR3 is 14 residues. Germline values: CDR1 SGHTA, CDR2 FQGNSA. The CDR3 DNA follows: TGTGCCAGCAGCTTGAACCTAGGTTCCGGGGAGCTGTTTTTT. Residues: CASSLNLGSGELFF.

The chain is built from TRBV6-1 and TRBJ2-1; 8 bases agree with TRBD2. The junction had 10 bases not matched to a gene; V was cut back by 5 bases and J by 7 bases. Germline CDR1 reads MNHNS; CDR2 reads SASEGT. The CDR3 extends over 15 amino acids. The DNA for the CDR3 is TGTGCCAGCAGTTCTATCGGGAGGGATGGGAATGAGCAGTTCTTC. This sequence encodes CASSSIGRDGNEQFF.

The CDR3 loop is CASSKDSRRAGELFF. In DNA, the CDR3 is TGTGCCAGTAGTAAGGACAGTCGGCGGGCCGGGGAGCTGTTTTTT. The chain employs TRBV19 and TRBJ2-2, with TRBD1 as a possible D gene (6 bases). Germline CDR1 LNHDA, CDR2 SQIVND (reference sequence). Trimming stripped 4 bases from V and 6 bases from J, with 15 bases between. This CDR3 is built from 15 residues.

This sequence joins TRBV5-6 and TRBJ1-2; unclear D gene. V was shortened by 0 bases and J by 2 bases, with 5 bases between the two germline ends. The V gene's germline CDR1 is SGHDT and CDR2 YYEEEE. CDR3 size: 13 residues. The CDR3 spells CASSLEGNYGYTF. The CDR3 DNA follows: TGTGCCAGCAGCTTGGAAGGGAACTATGGCTACACCTTC.

V and J are TRBV7-2 and TRBJ1-5; D gene unclear. The CDR3 runs to 12 residues. V was trimmed by 2 bases and J by 7 bases, leaving 6 bases between them. The germline V gene has CDR1 SGHTA and CDR2 FQGNSA. The CDR3 protein is CASSLYAQPQHF. Here the CDR3 DNA reads TGTGCCAGCAGCTTATACGCACAGCCCCAGCATTTT.